What follows is one TCR beta chain and its context. Measured with immunoSEQ multiplex PCR; TCRdb has only the in-frame clones, and not every one. Here the sample spans fewer than 550,000 clones, almost 80% being singletons. V was trimmed by 7 bases and J by 6 bases, leaving 8 bases between them. The germline gives CDR1 MNHNY, CDR2 SVGAGI (reference sequence). This CDR3 comprises 11 residues. The data were obtained in a study of shared clonotypes between healthy human individuals. Specimen: PBMCs. The chain couples TRBV6-6 to TRBJ2-3, with D uncertain. The receptor was derived from a middle-aged woman in good health. Some clones in this sample may be carry-over from other donors' samples. The CDR3 protein is CASTLRDTQYF. The CDR3 coding sequence is TGTGCCAGCACCTTGAGGGATACGCAGTATTTT.